These T cell receptor beta chains were read from a single sample in a study of T cells in localized non-small cell lung cancer. TCRdb's table, derived via immunoSEQ multiplex PCR, lists solely in-frame clones and lacks some. The profile covers about 20,000 clones, with around 89% appearing a single time and over 7.5% taken by the ten largest. The sequencing used peripheral blood, collected before any cancer treatment. These receptors were collected from a man between 40 and 70 years old with stage I lung adenocarcinoma. Both conserved end residues are part of each CDR3. A D gene is named only where the DNA matches it firmly. Rows give clone size only sometimes, using once, few, many, or a class for an expanded clone.

j_call	d_call	v_call	clone_size	cdr3_aa	cdr3_nt
TRBJ1-1	TRBD1	TRBV19	-	CASSIGQGAYTMNTEAFF	TGTGCCAGTAGTATAGGACAGGGGGCATATACCATGAACACTGAAGCTTTCTTT
TRBJ2-7	TRBD2	TRBV6-6	-	CASMWSAGGTSYEQYF	TGTGCCAGCATGTGGTCGGCGGGAGGGACTTCCTACGAGCAGTACTTC
TRBJ2-7	-	TRBV5-4	few	CASSLGPLYYEQYF	TGTGCCAGCAGCTTAGGACCTCTTTACTACGAGCAGTACTTC
TRBJ2-7	TRBD2	TRBV13	once	CASSFGTSGGVYEQYF	TGTGCCAGCAGCTTCGGGACTAGCGGGGGGGTCTACGAGCAGTACTTC
TRBJ2-2	-	TRBV9	once	CASSVSAGPDGELFF	TGTGCCAGCAGCGTTTCTGCAGGTCCGGACGGGGAGCTGTTTTTT
TRBJ2-2	-	TRBV5-1	-	CASSRGSNTGELFF	TGCGCCAGCAGCCGTGGATCGAACACCGGGGAGCTGTTTTTT
TRBJ2-5	-	TRBV7-9	-	CASGLGLQETQYF	TGTGCCAGCGGGTTAGGCCTCCAAGAGACCCAGTACTTC
TRBJ1-2	-	TRBV5-5	-	CASSPIQGPCGYTF	TGTGCCAGCAGCCCAATACAGGGACCCTGTGGCTACACCTTC
TRBJ1-3	-	TRBV6-4	-	CASSDSEGSSGNTIYF	TGTGCCAGCAGTGACTCGGAGGGGAGCTCTGGAAACACCATATATTTT
TRBJ1-1	-	TRBV11-2	-	CASSPRYSEAFF	TGTGCCAGCAGTCCCCGGTACTCTGAAGCTTTCTTT
TRBJ2-7	TRBD2	TRBV5-1	once	CASSLVSGGAARYEQYF	TGCGCCAGCAGCTTGGTAAGCGGGGGGGCCGCGCGGTACGAGCAGTACTTC
TRBJ2-7	-	TRBV2	-	CASSVGLAVEQYF	TGTGCCAGCAGTGTTGGACTGGCAGTCGAGCAGTACTTC
TRBJ1-2	TRBD1	TRBV30	few	CAWRTGTGPSGYTF	TGTGCCTGGAGGACCGGGACAGGGCCCTCTGGCTACACCTTC
TRBJ1-3	-	TRBV6-1	once	CASWGVGNSGNTIYF	TGTGCCAGCTGGGGGGTTGGTAACTCTGGAAACACCATATATTTT
TRBJ2-5	-	TRBV7-7	-	CASSLGGREWETQYF	TGTGCCAGCAGCTTAGGGGGGAGAGAGTGGGAGACCCAGTACTTC
TRBJ2-7	TRBD2	TRBV30	-	CAWSQKTGTSGSEQYF	TGTGCCTGGAGTCAAAAAACCGGGACTAGCGGTAGCGAGCAGTACTTC
TRBJ1-1	-	TRBV4-1	once	CASSQTRLNTEAFF	TGCGCCAGCAGCCAAACGAGGTTGAACACTGAAGCTTTCTTT